This TCR beta chain was found in a study of blood T cells in healthy people across ages. Study-wide points: Unsorted PBMCs prevented conclusive naive versus antigen-experienced comparison.

V was cut by 4 bases and J by 7 bases, with 11 bases left in between. The CDR3 is 12 residues long. CDR1 and CDR2 from the germline V gene are SGHDN and FVKESK. Combining a sample-barcoded 5' primer with a J-beta primer mix, a second PCR ran for roughly 7 to 12 cycles. Via MiXCR, TCRdb re-called the 5' RACE reads, giving one row per CDR3 protein. Of nearly 1 million distinct CDR3 sequences in the sample, about 53% are singletons; the top ten hold around a fifth. Many counts were recorded for this clonotype. Its matching antigen is unknown. Sequenced input: blood. This sequence was found in a woman in her sixties or seventies in good health. This chain uses TRBV14 with TRBJ2-7, with D uncertain. CDR3: CASSPPNLEQYF. The DNA of the CDR3 is TGTGCCAGCAGCCCGCCGAACTTGGAGCAGTACTTC.